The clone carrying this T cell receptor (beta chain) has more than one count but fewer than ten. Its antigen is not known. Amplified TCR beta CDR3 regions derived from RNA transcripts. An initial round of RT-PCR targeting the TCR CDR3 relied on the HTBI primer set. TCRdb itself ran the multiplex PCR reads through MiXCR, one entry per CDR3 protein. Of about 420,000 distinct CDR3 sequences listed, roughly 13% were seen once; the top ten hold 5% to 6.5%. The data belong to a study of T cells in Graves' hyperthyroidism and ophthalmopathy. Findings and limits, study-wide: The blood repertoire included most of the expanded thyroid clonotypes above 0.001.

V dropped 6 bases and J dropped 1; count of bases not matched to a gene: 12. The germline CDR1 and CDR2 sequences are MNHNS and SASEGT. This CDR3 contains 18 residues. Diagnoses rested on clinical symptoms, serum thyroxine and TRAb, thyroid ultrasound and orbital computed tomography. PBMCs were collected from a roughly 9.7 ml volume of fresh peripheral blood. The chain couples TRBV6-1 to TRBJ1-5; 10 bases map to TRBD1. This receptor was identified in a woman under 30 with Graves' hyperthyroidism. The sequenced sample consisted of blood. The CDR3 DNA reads TGTGCCAGCAGGGCCCGGGACAGGGGAACCTTGAGCAATCAGCCCCAGCATTTT. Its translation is CASRARDRGTLSNQPQHF.